What follows is one T cell receptor beta chain and its context. This record comes from a study of blood T cell repertoires in COVID-19. Across the whole study: Samples representing acute and convalescent COVID-19 were sourced from the United States, Italy and Spain. PBMCs, B-cell-depleted T cells, or T cells were the source of the cDNA or gDNA that made up the material.

CDR3 size: 14 residues. Losses at the gene ends were 5 bases for V and 1 base for J; bases not matched to a gene: 3. Germline CDR1 reads SGHRS; CDR2 reads YFSETQ. TCRdb's copy holds only in-frame clones and misses some; the assay was immunoSEQ multiplex PCR. The data contain 150,000 or so clones, 60% to 85% of them singletons. This TCR was recovered from a woman of 80 years or more with active or convalescent COVID-19. Sequenced material: peripheral blood. V usage is TRBV5-1 and J usage is TRBJ1-1; 9 positions match TRBD1. CDR3 DNA sequence: TGCGCCAGCAGACTGACAGGGGGGAACACTGAAGCTTTCTTT. This gives the protein CASRLTGGNTEAFF.